The T cell receptor (beta chain) under discussion was sequenced for a study of breast tumors, draining lymph nodes, adjacent tissues. This clonotype was picked up one time. Its specificity is not known. A much larger clone lies a single base off, so this may be a read error. This CDR3 has 15 amino acids. Germline V gene data show CDR1 as LGHNA and CDR2 as YSLEER. Breast cancer patients provided tissue from their axillary draining lymph nodes. Whole-study findings and limits: Luminal-like breast cancer showed significantly greater tumor-nontumor repertoire similarity than basal-like breast cancer did. Tumor TCR diversity was below lymph nodes but above nontumor tissue. Tumor T cell lymph node origin was a supported hypothesis, not proven.

TCRdb used MiXCR to reprocess the multiplex PCR reads, holding one entry per CDR3 protein. The data contain 270,000 or so distinct CDR3 sequences, about 33% of them singletons. The sample comprised axillary lymph node tissue. The V and J genes are TRBV4-3 and TRBJ2-1; tentatively, D is TRBD2 (6 bases). The DNA matches TRBJ2-7 better at its end, which makes the J call doubtful. The TCR sequence derives from a female donor with breast cancer. Some clones in this sample may be carry-over from other donors' samples. CDR3 bases: TGCGCCAGCAGCCAAGGAGGCAGCGGGCGCAATGAGCAGTACTTC. Protein: CASSQGGSGRNEQYF.